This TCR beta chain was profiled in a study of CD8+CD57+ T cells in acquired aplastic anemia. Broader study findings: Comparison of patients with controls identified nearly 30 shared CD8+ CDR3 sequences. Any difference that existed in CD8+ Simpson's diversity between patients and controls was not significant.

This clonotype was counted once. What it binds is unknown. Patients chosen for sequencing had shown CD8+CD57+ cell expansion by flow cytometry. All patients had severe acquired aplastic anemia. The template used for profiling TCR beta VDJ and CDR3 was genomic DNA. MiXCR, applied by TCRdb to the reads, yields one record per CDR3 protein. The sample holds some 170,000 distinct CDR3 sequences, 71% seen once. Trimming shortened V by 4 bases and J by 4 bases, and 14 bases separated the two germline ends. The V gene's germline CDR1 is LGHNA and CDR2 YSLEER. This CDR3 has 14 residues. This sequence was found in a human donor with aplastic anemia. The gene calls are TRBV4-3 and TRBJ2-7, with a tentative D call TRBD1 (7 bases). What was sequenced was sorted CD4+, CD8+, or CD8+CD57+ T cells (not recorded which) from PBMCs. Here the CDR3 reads CASSPGQEGYEQYF. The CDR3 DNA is TGCGCCAGCAGCCCCGGACAGGAGGGGTACGAGCAGTACTTC.